This T cell receptor (beta chain) was recorded in a study of T cell responses to AZD1222 COVID-19 vaccine. Notes on the study in general: After two AZD1222 doses, spike-specific TCR breadth and depth rose versus day 0.

Clones were sequenced by immunoSEQ multiplex PCR, and TCRdb holds only the in-frame ones, with some missing. This sample has about 90,000 clones; 65% to 90% occur once, and the top ten carry approximately 8%. CDR1 SGHTA and CDR2 FQGTGA come from the germline V gene. V lost 3 bases, J lost 0 bases, and 9 bases lay in between. This CDR3 has 16 residues. In the case of this clone: The antigen remains unidentified.

The sample consisted of peripheral blood, taken on day 0 of AZD1222 vaccination. The chain combines TRBV7-3 with TRBJ2-6; the D gene could be TRBD1 or TRBD2 (5 bases each). The sequence was obtained from an adult in good health. CDR3 loop: CASSLGPNSGANVLTF. The CDR3 region has the DNA TGTGCCAGCAGCTTGGGACCGAACTCTGGGGCCAACGTCCTGACTTTC.